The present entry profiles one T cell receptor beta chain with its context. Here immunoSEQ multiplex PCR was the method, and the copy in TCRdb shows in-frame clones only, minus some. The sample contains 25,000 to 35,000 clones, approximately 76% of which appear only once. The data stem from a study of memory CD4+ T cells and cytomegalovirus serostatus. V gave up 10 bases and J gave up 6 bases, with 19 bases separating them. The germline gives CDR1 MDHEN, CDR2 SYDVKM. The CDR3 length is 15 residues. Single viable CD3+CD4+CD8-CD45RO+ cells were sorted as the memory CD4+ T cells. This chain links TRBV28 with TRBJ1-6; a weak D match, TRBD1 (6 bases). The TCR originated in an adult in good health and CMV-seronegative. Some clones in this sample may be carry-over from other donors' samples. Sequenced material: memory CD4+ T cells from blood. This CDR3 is CATQGNPWGNSPLHF. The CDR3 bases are TGTGCCACCCAGGGGAACCCCTGGGGTAATTCACCCCTCCACTTT.